Listed below are T cell receptor beta chains from one sample, sequenced in a study of OX40 agonist ivuxolimab in advanced cancers. Assay: immunoSEQ multiplex PCR; the TCRdb copy retains only in-frame clones and omits some. The table includes 20,000 to 25,000 clones, about 73% detected once. The source material was CD4+ or CD8+ T cells sorted from blood, sampled in a trial of the OX40 agonist ivuxolimab. The receptors were sampled from an adult with an advanced solid tumor such as melanoma, head and neck, liver or kidney cancer. Both conserved end residues are part of each CDR3. A D gene is named only where the DNA matches it firmly. Clone size, where shown, is once, few, many, or a class for clones that have expanded.

v_gene: TRBV6-1; j_gene: TRBJ1-5; d_gene: TRBD1; abundance: NA; CDR3nt: TGTGCCAGCAGTACAGGGGATGCAAATCAGCCCCAGCATTTT; CDR3aa: CASSTGDANQPQHF
v_gene: TRBV9; j_gene: TRBJ2-3; d_gene: TRBD2; abundance: NA; CDR3nt: TGTGCCAGCAGCGTAGCTAAGGGACTAGCAGGTAGCACAGATACGCAGTATTTT; CDR3aa: CASSVAKGLAGSTDTQYF
v_gene: TRBV9; j_gene: TRBJ2-1; d_gene: NA; abundance: NA; CDR3nt: TGTGCCAGCAGCCTCGACTGGGGGGGGGCAGAGCAGTTCTTC; CDR3aa: CASSLDWGGAEQFF
v_gene: TRBV5-6; j_gene: TRBJ1-1; d_gene: NA; abundance: NA; CDR3nt: TGTGCCAGCAGCTCGCCGTGGACACTTATGAACACTGAAGCTTTCTTT; CDR3aa: CASSSPWTLMNTEAFF
v_gene: TRBV5-4; j_gene: TRBJ2-3; d_gene: NA; abundance: NA; CDR3nt: TGTGCCAGCAGCTTGGAGCGACGCACAGATACGCAGTATTTT; CDR3aa: CASSLERRTDTQYF
v_gene: TRBV5-6; j_gene: TRBJ2-7; d_gene: NA; abundance: NA; CDR3nt: TGTGCCAGCAGCCCCGGATTCTCCTACGAGCAGTACTTC; CDR3aa: CASSPGFSYEQYF
v_gene: TRBV2; j_gene: TRBJ2-1; d_gene: NA; abundance: NA; CDR3nt: TGTGCCAGCAGTCTCGGCAGGGACGTTCACAATGAGCAGTTCTTC; CDR3aa: CASSLGRDVHNEQFF
v_gene: TRBV11-2; j_gene: TRBJ2-1; d_gene: NA; abundance: NA; CDR3nt: TGTGCCAGCAGCTTAGTCGGTAGCGAACTCAACCCCATTGAGCAGTTCTTC; CDR3aa: CASSLVGSELNPIEQFF
v_gene: TRBV6-6; j_gene: TRBJ2-7; d_gene: NA; abundance: NA; CDR3nt: TGTGCCAGTAATCTGGCCGGCTTCGGCGAGCAGTACTTC; CDR3aa: CASNLAGFGEQYF
v_gene: TRBV2; j_gene: TRBJ1-4; d_gene: NA; abundance: once; CDR3nt: TGTGCCAGCACCCCCGGCTGGGCTAATGAAAAACTGTTTTTT; CDR3aa: CASTPGWANEKLFF
v_gene: TRBV11-2; j_gene: TRBJ2-1; d_gene: TRBD1; abundance: NA; CDR3nt: TGTGCCAGCAGCTTCGGACAGGGGAGTCGTGAGCAGTTCTTC; CDR3aa: CASSFGQGSREQFF
v_gene: TRBV5-4; j_gene: TRBJ1-3; d_gene: NA; abundance: NA; CDR3nt: TGTGCCAGCAGTTTACAGGGACCTGGAAACACCATATATTTT; CDR3aa: CASSLQGPGNTIYF
v_gene: TRBV19; j_gene: TRBJ1-2; d_gene: TRBD1; abundance: NA; CDR3nt: TGTGCCTCTGCCGCCCAATCTCAGGGGGCCTATGGCTACACCTTC; CDR3aa: CASAAQSQGAYGYTF
v_gene: TRBV5-1; j_gene: TRBJ2-3; d_gene: NA; abundance: NA; CDR3nt: TGCGCCAGCAGCTTGGAAGGGGGCACAGATACGCAGTATTTT; CDR3aa: CASSLEGGTDTQYF
v_gene: TRBV7-7; j_gene: TRBJ2-7; d_gene: TRBD2; abundance: NA; CDR3nt: TGTGCCAGCAGCGAAGGTGGCGGGGGGCTCAACGAGCAGTACTTC; CDR3aa: CASSEGGGGLNEQYF
v_gene: TRBV9; j_gene: TRBJ1-5; d_gene: NA; abundance: few; CDR3nt: TGTGCCAGCAGCCCAACGGACAGCTCCAATCAGCCCCAGCATTTT; CDR3aa: CASSPTDSSNQPQHF
v_gene: TRBV7-9; j_gene: TRBJ1-1; d_gene: NA; abundance: NA; CDR3nt: TGTGCCAGCAGCTTAGGACAGATAAAAAAAGCTTTCTTT; CDR3aa: CASSLGQIKKAFF
v_gene: TRBV4-2; j_gene: TRBJ2-2; d_gene: NA; abundance: once; CDR3nt: TGTGCCAGCAGCCAAGGTACTAGAGACACCGGGGAGCTGTTTTTT; CDR3aa: CASSQGTRDTGELFF
v_gene: TRBV6-1; j_gene: TRBJ1-1; d_gene: NA; abundance: few; CDR3nt: TGTGCCAGCAGTGAACTTAGAGGGCCTGGAGCTTTCTTT; CDR3aa: CASSELRGPGAFF
v_gene: TRBV27; j_gene: TRBJ2-1; d_gene: TRBD2; abundance: NA; CDR3nt: TGTGCCAGCAGTCCGGGACTAGCGGGGGGGTTTGACAATGAGCAGTTCTTC; CDR3aa: CASSPGLAGGFDNEQFF
v_gene: TRBV19; j_gene: TRBJ1-5; d_gene: NA; abundance: NA; CDR3nt: TGTGCCAGTAGTATTTTCGGTCAGCCCCAGCATTTT; CDR3aa: CASSIFGQPQHF
v_gene: TRBV30; j_gene: TRBJ2-1; d_gene: NA; abundance: NA; CDR3nt: TGTGCCTGCACAGGGCGTGGCCCCTACAATGAGCAGTTCTTC; CDR3aa: CACTGRGPYNEQFF
v_gene: TRBV11-2; j_gene: TRBJ1-2; d_gene: TRBD1; abundance: NA; CDR3nt: TGTGCCAGCAGCCTCTCGACAGGGTGGGGATATGGCTACACCTTC; CDR3aa: CASSLSTGWGYGYTF
v_gene: TRBV30; j_gene: TRBJ2-3; d_gene: TRBD1; abundance: NA; CDR3nt: TGTGCCTGGAGGACAGGGGATACGCAGTATTTT; CDR3aa: CAWRTGDTQYF
v_gene: TRBV4-1; j_gene: TRBJ1-2; d_gene: NA; abundance: few; CDR3nt: TGCGCCAGCAGCCAAGAGGGGAACTATGGCTACACCTTC; CDR3aa: CASSQEGNYGYTF
v_gene: TRBV6-5; j_gene: TRBJ2-1; d_gene: NA; abundance: NA; CDR3nt: TGTGCCAGCAGTTACTCGAAACTATTGTTCTTC; CDR3aa: CASSYSKLLFF
v_gene: TRBV7-3; j_gene: TRBJ2-1; d_gene: TRBD2; abundance: few; CDR3nt: TGTGCCAGCAGCTCCATTAGCGGGAGGGCGGGTAATGAGCAGTTCTTC; CDR3aa: CASSSISGRAGNEQFF
v_gene: TRBV5-5; j_gene: TRBJ2-7; d_gene: NA; abundance: medium-sized; CDR3nt: TGTGCCAGCAGCTATGGAGGGGGGATGTGGTCCTACGAGCAGTACTTC; CDR3aa: CASSYGGGMWSYEQYF
v_gene: TRBV5-6; j_gene: TRBJ2-7; d_gene: NA; abundance: NA; CDR3nt: TGTGCCAGCAGCCCCCCTAGTACCTACGAGCAGTACTTT; CDR3aa: CASSPPSTYEQYF
v_gene: TRBV5-3; j_gene: TRBJ1-2; d_gene: NA; abundance: once; CDR3nt: TGTGCCAGAAGCTTGGCCTTAACAGTTAACTATGGCTACACCTTC; CDR3aa: CARSLALTVNYGYTF
v_gene: TRBV4-1; j_gene: TRBJ2-3; d_gene: TRBD2; abundance: NA; CDR3nt: TGCGCCAGCAGCCAAACCCATGTGGGACTAGCGCCCACAGATACGCAGTATTTT; CDR3aa: CASSQTHVGLAPTDTQYF
v_gene: TRBV6-1; j_gene: TRBJ1-2; d_gene: NA; abundance: NA; CDR3nt: TGTGCCAGCAGTGACACCAACTATGGCTACACCTTC; CDR3aa: CASSDTNYGYTF
v_gene: TRBV19; j_gene: TRBJ2-7; d_gene: NA; abundance: NA; CDR3nt: TGTGCCAGTAGTACCCAAGCGGGTCCCTCCTACGAGCAGTACTTC; CDR3aa: CASSTQAGPSYEQYF
v_gene: TRBV12-5; j_gene: TRBJ2-7; d_gene: NA; abundance: NA; CDR3nt: TGTGCTAGTGGTTTGGTACCGGGGGGCCATCCCTACGAGCAGTACTTC; CDR3aa: CASGLVPGGHPYEQYF
v_gene: TRBV29-1; j_gene: TRBJ2-1; d_gene: NA; abundance: few; CDR3nt: TGCAGCGCCGGGTACGGCTACAATGAGCAGTTCTTC; CDR3aa: CSAGYGYNEQFF
v_gene: TRBV30; j_gene: TRBJ2-4; d_gene: NA; abundance: once; CDR3nt: TGTGCCTGGAGTTACGGGAGGGGGCAGGGTTTTGGTCAGTACTTC; CDR3aa: CAWSYGRGQGFGQYF
v_gene: TRBV7-2; j_gene: TRBJ2-3; d_gene: NA; abundance: few; CDR3nt: TGTGCCAGCAGCTTAGTGCGGGGCACAGATACGCAGTATTTT; CDR3aa: CASSLVRGTDTQYF
v_gene: TRBV30; j_gene: TRBJ2-1; d_gene: TRBD2; abundance: NA; CDR3nt: TGTGCCTGGAGTAAGCACCTAGCGGATGAGCAGTTCTTC; CDR3aa: CAWSKHLADEQFF
v_gene: TRBV4-2; j_gene: TRBJ2-5; d_gene: NA; abundance: NA; CDR3nt: TGTGCCAGCAGCCAACCGACGGAGGATTCAGGGGACCAGTACTTC; CDR3aa: CASSQPTEDSGDQYF
v_gene: TRBV9; j_gene: TRBJ2-1; d_gene: TRBD2; abundance: few; CDR3nt: TGTGCCAGCAGCGTAGAAGCGGGGGGTTACAATGAGCAGTTCTTC; CDR3aa: CASSVEAGGYNEQFF
v_gene: TRBV6-1; j_gene: TRBJ2-7; d_gene: NA; abundance: NA; CDR3nt: TGTGCCAGCAGTGACTCTGGGGAGCAGTACTTC; CDR3aa: CASSDSGEQYF
v_gene: TRBV27; j_gene: TRBJ2-5; d_gene: TRBD1; abundance: NA; CDR3nt: TGTGCCAGCAGTTTAATGAGGACAGGGGTGGAGACCCAGTACTTC; CDR3aa: CASSLMRTGVETQYF
v_gene: TRBV28; j_gene: TRBJ2-7; d_gene: TRBD1; abundance: NA; CDR3nt: TGTGCCAGCAGACCCGGGACAGGGGGACACGAGCAGTACTTC; CDR3aa: CASRPGTGGHEQYF
v_gene: TRBV4-3; j_gene: TRBJ2-3; d_gene: TRBD2; abundance: NA; CDR3nt: TGCGCCAGCAGCCTCGGGACTAGCGGGGCCACAGATACGCAGTATTTT; CDR3aa: CASSLGTSGATDTQYF
v_gene: TRBV5-1; j_gene: TRBJ2-7; d_gene: NA; abundance: few; CDR3nt: TGCGCCAGCAGCTTGTCCCGGGTAGGAGGCGAGCAGTACTTC; CDR3aa: CASSLSRVGGEQYF
v_gene: TRBV29-1; j_gene: TRBJ2-3; d_gene: NA; abundance: medium-sized; CDR3nt: TGCAGCTCCTTTGAAGATACGCAGTATTTT; CDR3aa: CSSFEDTQYF
v_gene: TRBV25-1; j_gene: TRBJ2-7; d_gene: NA; abundance: NA; CDR3nt: TGTGCCAGCAGTGAAGGGAACGAGCAGTACTTC; CDR3aa: CASSEGNEQYF
v_gene: TRBV10-1; j_gene: TRBJ2-3; d_gene: TRBD1; abundance: NA; CDR3nt: TGCGCCAGCAGCGGACAGGGGGGGACAGATACGCAGTATTTT; CDR3aa: CASSGQGGTDTQYF
v_gene: TRBV7-9; j_gene: TRBJ2-5; d_gene: TRBD2; abundance: NA; CDR3nt: TGTGCCAGCAGTCCTCCCAGCGGGGGGGCGGAAGAGACCCAGTACTTC; CDR3aa: CASSPPSGGAEETQYF
v_gene: TRBV6-9; j_gene: TRBJ2-7; d_gene: TRBD2; abundance: NA; CDR3nt: TGTGCCAGCAGATTTCGGGGACTAGCGGGAGGCGAGCAGTACTTC; CDR3aa: CASRFRGLAGGEQYF
v_gene: TRBV23-1; j_gene: TRBJ2-7; d_gene: TRBD1; abundance: NA; CDR3nt: TGCGCCAGCAGTCACGGGGGGACAGGGATGTCCTACGAGCAGTACTTC; CDR3aa: CASSHGGTGMSYEQYF
v_gene: TRBV30; j_gene: TRBJ2-7; d_gene: NA; abundance: NA; CDR3nt: TGTGCCTGGGAGGGGGCCTACGAGCAGTACTTC; CDR3aa: CAWEGAYEQYF
v_gene: TRBV9; j_gene: TRBJ1-5; d_gene: NA; abundance: large; CDR3nt: TGTGCCAGCAGCGTAGGGGGGTCTCAGGTTCAGCCCCAGCATTTT; CDR3aa: CASSVGGSQVQPQHF